The sample holds a few counts of the clone carrying this T cell receptor beta chain. The antigen remains unidentified. The data were taken from a study of long-term antiretroviral therapy in people with HIV. Study outcomes and limitations: Clones with expansion before ART led the repertoire at all time points. On ART adherence, viral resistance or therapy changes, no data were available. Comparison with controls showed narrower CDR3 length ranges in HIV repertoires. ART was followed by higher diversity that remained below transplant donor controls.

Trimming cost V 4 bases and J 3 bases, with 13 bases left between them. CDR3 size: 14 residues. Germline CDR1 reads MGHDK; CDR2 reads SYGVNS. They ran version v3.0 of the immunoSEQ assay at survey level. The protocol was immunoSEQ multiplex PCR, while the TCRdb copy is restricted to in-frame clones and leaves out a portion. This table has 20,000 to 25,000 clones, roughly 76% appearing once. The V call is TRBV25-1, the J call TRBJ2-7; D is possibly TRBD2 (5 bases). This TCR was sampled from a woman aged 40-49 years with HIV. The sequences come from unsorted PBMCs, collected about 1.8 years before starting antiretroviral therapy. CDR3 nucleotide sequence: TGTGCCAGCAGTGGACGGGAACAGAGCTACGAGCAGTACTTC. This translates into CASSGREQSYEQYF.